These 6 T cell receptor beta chains were all obtained from the same sample, sequenced in a study of T cell responses to AZD1222 COVID-19 vaccine. The protocol was immunoSEQ multiplex PCR, while the TCRdb copy is restricted to in-frame clones and leaves out a portion. The profile shows 150,000 to 200,000 clones, 87% of them singletons. The sample consisted of peripheral blood, taken on day 0 of MenACWY control vaccination. These receptors all stem from an adult in good health.

This chain uses TRBV7-9 with TRBJ1-1; TRBD1 might be the D (5 bases). CDR3 size: 12 residues. V was shortened by 5 bases and J by 6 bases, with 10 bases between the two germline ends. The germline CDR1 and CDR2 sequences are SEHNR and FQNEAQ (reference sequence). The CDR3 DNA follows: TGTGCCAGCAGCGAAGCGGGGGCTGAAGCTTTCTTT. Amino acid sequence: CASSEAGAEAFF.

About this clone: The identical CDR3 is also encoded by other nucleotide sequences in the sample. The J gene is TRBJ2-2, the V gene TRBV7-3; the D is unclear. Trimming cost V 1 base and J 2 bases, with 2 bases left between them. CDR1 is SGHTA and CDR2 is FQGTGA in the germline V gene. The length of the CDR3 is 13 residues. CDR3 coding DNA: TGTGCCAGCAGCTTAAGTAACACCGGGGAGCTGTTTTTT. Protein: CASSLSNTGELFF.

This rearrangement joins TRBV28 to TRBJ2-2; 8 nucleotides line up with TRBD1. This CDR3 comprises 16 residues. The V segment lost 6 bases and the J segment 0 bases; nucleotides outside the gene matches: 6. From germline, CDR1 is MDHEN and CDR2 SYDVKM. The chain's CDR3 is CASSLQGVANTGELFF. In DNA form, the CDR3 reads TGTGCCAGCAGCCTACAGGGGGTAGCGAACACCGGGGAGCTGTTTTTT.

The chain uses TRBV19 and TRBJ1-1; possible D gene TRBD1, 6 bases. The CDR3 has 14 amino acids. Per the germline V gene, CDR1 is LNHDA and CDR2 is SQIVND (reference sequence). V gave up 5 bases and J gave up 7 bases, with 17 bases separating them. CDR3 residues: CASSVGASQGEAFF. The CDR3 DNA reads as TGTGCCAGTAGTGTGGGGGCTTCACAAGGTGAAGCTTTCTTT. The complete variable domain, with remaining parts taken from reference TRBV19 and TRBJ1-1, reads DGGITQSPKYLFRKEGQNVTLSCEQNLNHDAMYWYRQDPGQGLRLIYYSQIVNDFQKGDIAEGYSVSREKKESFPLTVTSAQKNPTAFYLCASSVGASQGEAFFGQGTRLTVV.

V gene TRBV7-3 combines with J gene TRBJ2-2, with 10 positions matching TRBD1. This CDR3 contains 17 residues. The V gene end was trimmed by 5 bases and the J gene end by 3 bases; junction bases not matched to a gene: 9. The germline V gene has CDR1 SGHTA and CDR2 FQGTGA. This chain's CDR3 is CASSAFGQGVDTGELFF. CDR3 bases: TGTGCCAGCAGCGCGTTCGGACAGGGGGTTGACACCGGGGAGCTGTTTTTT. Full variable domain (outside the CDR3, taken from reference TRBV7-3 and TRBJ2-2): GAGVSQTPSNKVTEKGKYVELRCDPISGHTALYWYRQSLGQGPEFLIYFQGTGAADDSGLPNDRFFAVRPEGSVSTLKIQRTERGDSAVYLCASSAFGQGVDTGELFFGEGSRLTVL.

The J gene is TRBJ1-2, the V gene TRBV10-3, with unresolved D. Germline loops: CDR1 ENHRY, CDR2 SYGVKD. The V end lost 0 bases, the J end lost 0 bases, and 8 bases lay between the germline ends. The CDR3 length is 15 residues. The CDR3 region has the DNA TGTGCCATCAGTGAGTCTTTTTTCACTAACTATGGCTACACCTTC. This encodes CAISESFFTNYGYTF.